Described below is a single T cell receptor (beta chain) sequence and its context. Antigen specificity is unknown. Sequencing templates came from extracted RNA that was reverse transcribed into cDNA. Sequencing was performed with immunoSEQ multiplex PCR; in TCRdb, only in-frame clones are kept and a portion is missing. The profile shows about 15,000 clones, 60% of them singletons. This sample is drawn from a study of CD8+ T cells in alopecia areata. Study-wide results and limits: Possibly because of HLA-related factors, TCR sharing was less clear across patients than in mice.

CDR3 size: 16 residues. J was trimmed by 4 bases and V by 5 bases; bases with no gene match: 8. The germline CDR1 and CDR2 sequences are ENHRY and SYGVKD. Peripheral blood samples and lesional scalp punch biopsies were obtained from alopecia areata patients. The clonotype comes from a human donor with alopecia areata. Sequenced: skin. This chain connects TRBV10-3 to TRBJ1-1; 12 positions agree with TRBD1. The CDR3 sequence is CAISSRDRGLGTEAFF. CDR3 DNA sequence: TGTGCCATCAGTAGCCGGGACAGGGGGCTGGGCACTGAAGCTTTCTTT.